This T cell receptor (beta chain) was captured by sequencing in a study of CXCR3-negative and CXCR3-positive naive CD8 T cells. By phenotype, naive CD8+ T cells were CD45RO-CCR7+CD27+CD95-. Worth noting for this clonotype: Its antigen remains unknown.

Notes on the study in general: With CXCR3 expression partially decreased after cryopreservation, most assays relied on fresh PBMCs. Hydrophobicity was higher for TRB CDR3s found in CXCR3-positive naive cells than in CXCR3-negative naive cells.

Researchers prepared the TRB cDNA libraries using 5' RACE with UMI labels. TCRdb reprocessed the 5' RACE reads and keeps a single row for each CDR3 protein, giving no DNA. The table lists roughly 130,000 distinct CDR3 sequences. Germline V gene sequence: CDR1 MNHEY, CDR2 SVGEGT. The CDR3 has 12 amino acids. This chain joins TRBV6-2 or TRBV6-3 and TRBJ2-1; with no DNA, the TCRdb D assignment of TRBD2 cannot be verified. Sequenced sample: naive CXCR3+ CD8+ T cells from blood. The subset: CD45RO-CCR7+CD27+CD95- naive CD8+ T cells expressing CXCR3 (TNR3+). The receptor was derived from a human donor in good health. Some clones in this sample may be carry-over from other donors' samples. CDR3: CASSLVSHEQFF.